Below, one T cell receptor (beta chain) is given with its context. This clone has a single count. Its antigen target is currently unknown. Within one base of it there is no much larger clone, and no base qualities were kept. The sample is drawn from a study of cytomegalovirus exposure and HLA in healthy donors (dated by TCRdb to the late 2010s). At the level of the whole study: An earlier analysis of approximately 640 of the donors reported approximately 300 Gb of sequence data and approximately 110 million unique TCR beta sequences from about 200 million T cells. An early release covering approximately 600 HLA-typed donors comprised about 320 gigabases of sequencing data and roughly 85 million unique TCR sequences. Of the roughly 400 genotyped donors, over 65% fell in the genetic ancestry cluster associated with self-reported Caucasian donors. The study aimed to test whether signatures of past pathogen exposure could be identified by cataloging public T cell receptors. Using immunosequencing, the study profiled T cell repertoires from 500 to 800 subjects and related those repertoires to cytomegalovirus serostatus. A separate validation cohort of about 110 different subjects was used in addition to the 666-subject first cohort. The study combined high-throughput TCR immunosequencing, statistical association of individual TCRs with disease status, and machine learning to predict cytomegalovirus infection status. A later analysis re-examined previously published TCR beta repertoires from just over 650 donors and added high-resolution HLA genotyping to investigate patterns of TCR occurrence. In the later analysis, no new phenotypic data were used to find candidate immune exposures; instead, reliance was placed on TCR beta sequences and their occurrence across donors. An earlier analysis of roughly 600 of the donors used high-throughput TCR beta sequencing to judge whether each TCR beta V gene segment behaved as functional or pseudogenic. Donor age, sex, ethnicity and CMV serostatus were compiled together with the repertoire data. Genome-wide SNP genotypes for about 65% of the 666 donors were used in a later genetic analysis, which treated that subset as a discovery cohort. Every repertoire in the discovery cohort had been generated on one and the same sequencing platform. HLA typing included class I and class II loci at four-digit resolution. The number of typed donors differed by locus: about 620-640 for A, B, C, DRB1 and DQB1; some 540 for DQA1; approximately 610 for DPA1; and roughly 470 for DPB1. Because of strong linkage in the cohort, five DR-DQ haplotypes were treated as single units for association and clustering. Across 300 to 400 genotyped donors of the cohort, an average of approximately 200,000 unique TCR beta nucleotide sequences per donor were sequenced, and about a sixth of those sequences were non-productive.

Study-wide findings and limitations: In both the original and validation cohorts, the classifier was reported to diagnose cytomegalovirus status with high specificity and sensitivity. The 87-base-pair reads could not distinguish some IMGT-functional V segments, including TRBV6-2 and TRBV6-3, so those segments were excluded. CMV serostatus was the only immune exposure information available for the cohort. A later analysis found that HLA-associated TCR beta chains were more clonally expanded and had lower generation probabilities than equally common non-associated chains. In vitro tests confirmed that a few of the cytomegalovirus-associated TCR beta chains recognize cytomegalovirus antigens. A total of 150 to 200 TCR beta chains were listed by the study as associated with cytomegalovirus. A later analysis reported that several top co-occurrence clusters appeared linked to parvovirus B19, influenza, CMV and Epstein-Barr virus. Most TCR sequences were observed very rarely across donors, whereas some public TCRs were present in many individuals. In a later analysis, the rate of TCR association differed among HLA loci, with DRB1 alleles having the most associated TCRs and HLA-C alleles having the fewest. According to a later analysis, most CMV-associated TCR beta chains appeared to be HLA-restricted, and the HLA associations seemed to be driven largely by CMV exposure. In a later genetic analysis, fewer N-insertions in productive TCRs were reported among donors in an Asian-associated ancestry cluster than the approximately 670-donor mean. A further reported finding was that TCR beta sequences accurately predicted the HLA-A and HLA-B alleles for most subjects in the first cohort. Roughly uniform sequencing depth across donors was assumed in presence/absence analyses, although this assumption may not hold. The authors suggested that the approach could potentially be generalized to other disease states and immunological phenotypes. A group of highly shared sequence variants was considered likely to be a technical artifact of the sequencing pipeline. Strong co-occurrence of HLA alleles, especially DR and DQ, made assigning TCR associations to individual alleles difficult. Correlated functional status among segregating V segments might be attributable to linkage disequilibrium, but an unknown experimental factor could not be ruled out. In an earlier analysis of 587 of the donors, most TCR beta V segments appeared in productive rearrangements about 87% or about 30% of the time, broadly matching IMGT annotations. Approximately 18 rarely observed V segments, including chromosome 9 orphons, were excluded from the earlier analysis of some 590 of the donors because counts were too low. The cohort was sequenced for TCR beta chains only, and without alpha or paired-chain data the features that could be detected were limited. HLA typing was unavailable for some donors at each locus, so association tests used only the typed subset. In a later genetic analysis, a missense DCLRE1C variant was associated with V-gene and J-gene trimming of TCR beta chains, and the association was replicated in an independent cohort. In a later analysis, more than 15,000 TCR beta sequences were associated with specific HLA alleles at a false discovery rate of 0.05.

The library was made by the immunoSEQ multiplex PCR assay. For the multiplex PCR, a mixture combining 60 forward primers for TCR Vbeta segments and 13 reverse primers for TCR Jbeta segments was used. The CDR3 region of rearranged TCR beta genes was amplified from genomic DNA with a multiplex PCR assay. Amplified TCR beta libraries were sequenced as 87-base-pair reads on the Illumina HiSeq System. On the study's bioinformatics: Across the 500 to 700 repertoires, a later analysis counted 80 million or so unique TCR beta chains, approximately 12 million of which were shared by at least two donors. Raw reads were error-corrected and collapsed into unique sequences by a nearest-neighbor algorithm in which closely related sequences were merged to remove PCR and sequencing errors. To assign V, D and J gene segments, CDR3 sequences were aligned to IMGT reference sequences. For a sequence to be retained, at least a six-nucleotide match to both a V gene segment and a J gene segment was required. Rearrangements were called productive when the CDR3 lacked stop codons and stayed in frame with V and J; all others were non-productive. Following IMGT convention, CDR3 was defined as the stretch from the second conserved V-encoded cysteine to the conserved J-encoded phenylalanine. The earlier analysis of about 570 of the donors excluded any sequence lacking an unambiguous match to a single V gene segment. An earlier analysis of a few hundred of the donors called V segments functional above 56.7% productive rearrangements and segregating when the between-donor standard deviation exceeded 5%. A statistical classification framework was built for diagnosing cytomegalovirus status from the catalog of TCR beta chain sequences. V and J gene assignment, in a later analysis, came from comparing TCR nucleotide sequences with IMGT/GENE-DB human TR gene sequences. In a later analysis, CDR3 sequences and most-parsimonious VDJ recombination scenarios were assigned using the TCRdist pipeline. A later analysis defined each TCR beta chain by its CDR3 amino acid sequence plus V-gene family, and excluded reads lacking a unique V-gene family. As a way to deal with suspected cross-contamination and a sequencing artifact, a later analysis dropped 450 to 700 nucleotide sequences that were highly shared and had low generation probability. For each public chain, a later analysis derived a clonal expansion index from normalized ranks of inferred template counts within each repertoire. In a later analysis, generation probabilities were computed with a VDJ recombination model fitted to out-of-frame rearrangements, and the resulting probabilities were checked against IGoR. In a later analysis, TCR-TCR, TCR-HLA and TCR-CMV co-occurrence was scored with hypergeometric tests, and a repertoire-size bias correction was applied to TCR pairs. In a later analysis, false discovery rates were estimated by permuting HLA or CMV assignments 20 times. In a later analysis, co-occurring TCRs were grouped using DBSCAN, with TCRdist sequence similarity added in when clustering inside HLA-allele-positive subsets. Co-occurrence clustering excluded repertoires with fewer than 30,000 or more than 120,000 public chains, plus five with anomalous nucleotide sharing. What TCRdb holds here is the immuneACCESS table cut down to in-frame rearrangements. Part of the clones is not present; checked against another copy, under half of the missing clones reflect an unresolved V gene, and the others are unexplained. The D gene and trimming were derived from the DNA, and the V and J assignments and clone size from that table. Across this sample there are over 100,000 clones, with over 50% seen only once. Approximately 8.5% of the sample goes to the ten largest clones.

In total, fewer than 750 healthy bone marrow donors made up the cohort. Cohort members were all nominally healthy when sampled, although unrecorded immune exposures were likely present. The donor tested CMV seropositive, placing the donor among the 310 or so seropositive members of the cohort. A peripheral blood sample was collected from each donor, and TCR beta sequencing was performed on peripheral blood mononuclear cells. The Qiagen DNeasy Blood Extraction Kit was used to extract genomic DNA from the blood cell samples. According to the germline V gene (reference sequence), CDR1 reads MNHEY and CDR2 reads SMNVEV. The CDR3, cysteine through phenylalanine, is 12 amino acids long. CDR3 DNA only is kept here, 36 bases in frame from base 1. At the junction V is shortened by 3 bases and J by 5 bases, with 8 bases in between.

The specimen was PBMCs. The sequence was obtained from a woman in her forties in good health and CMV-seropositive. The V gene is TRBV27 and the J gene is TRBJ2-7, with a weak D call of TRBD2 (5 bases match). The nucleotides are TGTGCCAGCAGTTTTGGGCGGGACGAGCAGTACTTC. Its product reads: CASSFGRDEQYF.